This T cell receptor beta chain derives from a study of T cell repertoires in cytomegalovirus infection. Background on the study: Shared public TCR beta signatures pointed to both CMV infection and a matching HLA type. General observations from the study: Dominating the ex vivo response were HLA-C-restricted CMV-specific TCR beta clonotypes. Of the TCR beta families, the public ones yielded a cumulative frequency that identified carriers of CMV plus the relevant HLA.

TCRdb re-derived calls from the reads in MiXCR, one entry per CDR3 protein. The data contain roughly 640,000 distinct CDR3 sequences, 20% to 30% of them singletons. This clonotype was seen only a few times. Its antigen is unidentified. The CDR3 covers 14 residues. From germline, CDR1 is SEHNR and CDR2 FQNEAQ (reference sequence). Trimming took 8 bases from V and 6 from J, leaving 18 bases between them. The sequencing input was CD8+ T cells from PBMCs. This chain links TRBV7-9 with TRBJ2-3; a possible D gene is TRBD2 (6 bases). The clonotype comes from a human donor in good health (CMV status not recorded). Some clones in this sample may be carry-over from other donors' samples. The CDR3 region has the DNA TGTGCCAGCCGGCGAGCCCGGGGGTTGGATACGCAGTATTTT. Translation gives CASRRARGLDTQYF.